The sample holds a few counts of the clone carrying this T cell receptor beta chain. This sample is part of a study of blood T cell repertoires in COVID-19. Study overall: Donors in the United States, Italy and Spain gave samples during acute or convalescent COVID-19. T cells, B-cell-depleted T cells, or PBMCs supplied cDNA or gDNA.

In the source study's methods: For nucleated cells, counts were estimated from reference gene primer amplification. Assay: immunoSEQ multiplex PCR; the TCRdb copy retains only in-frame clones and omits some. V and J calls and clone size are copied from that table; D and trimming were computed from the DNA. Among more than 110,000 clones listed, around 82% were seen once. The V end lost 5 bases, the J end lost 9 bases, and 15 bases lay between the germline ends. Germline CDR1 is SGHRS and CDR2 is YFSETQ. This CDR3 region has 14 residues. V and J are TRBV5-1 and TRBJ1-6; no firm D call. Material: peripheral blood. The source is a human donor in a cohort sampled during active COVID-19. CDR3: CASSPDLRGSPLHF. The CDR3, as DNA: TGCGCCAGCAGTCCCGACCTCAGAGGTTCACCCCTCCACTTT.